One and the same sample provided the 3 T cell receptor beta chains below, sequenced in a study of T cells in localized non-small cell lung cancer. Sequencing was performed with immunoSEQ multiplex PCR; in TCRdb, only in-frame clones are kept and a portion is missing. The sample lists around 2,700 clones, 25% to 35% occurring once. The material sequenced was lung tumor tissue, taken before any cancer treatment. The origin of the receptors is a female donor over 55 with stage II squamous cell lung carcinoma.

In this sample, this clone turned up a few times. Germline is not matched at one junction end, which may reflect a read error. The V call is TRBV6-8, the J call TRBJ1-6; D may be TRBD1 (5 bases). Germline CDR1 MNHGY, CDR2 SAAAGT. CDR3 length equals 14 residues. The CDR3 sequence: CASSSGTHNTPLHF. DNA for the CDR3: TGTGCCAGCAGTTCCGGGACTCATAATACACCCCTCCACTTT.

The chain carries TRBV19 and TRBJ1-1; D is ambiguous. Looked up from germline, CDR1 is LNHDA and CDR2 is SQIVND (reference sequence). The CDR3 spans 13 residues. V lost 1 base, J lost 2 bases, and 5 bases lay in between. CDR3 protein: CASSIGGNTEAFF. The CDR3 DNA reads as TGTGCCAGTAGTATAGGAGGAAACACTGAAGCTTTCTTT.

This clone was seen a few times. The CDR3 protein is CASSRGGGGGREAFF. The CDR3 coding sequence is TGTGCCAGCAGCAGGGGGGGAGGCGGAGGTCGTGAAGCTTTCTTT. The gene calls are TRBV11-3 and TRBJ1-1; maybe TRBD1 (6 bases). With 5 bases removed from V and 7 bases from J, the gap between germline ends came to 20 bases. CDR3 size: 15 residues. Looked up from germline, CDR1 is SGHNT and CDR2 is YENEEA.